One sample yielded the 10 T cell receptor beta chains listed below, sequenced in a study of T cells in localized non-small cell lung cancer (dated by TCRdb to the early 2020s). The library was obtained by the immunoSEQ multiplex PCR assay. Not all clones reach the TCRdb copy of this immuneACCESS table, which keeps in-frame sequences only. Checked studies attribute under half of the gap to unresolved V genes and leave the rest unexplained. This sample holds 3,000 or so clones; just under 25% were observed only once. The leading ten clones occupy about 14% of the sample. Specimen: lung tumor tissue, collected before any cancer treatment. These receptors all come from a man aged 35 to 69 with stage III lung adenocarcinoma.

This clone was seen more than once but under ten times. This chain joins TRBV6-8 and TRBJ2-7, with 16 bases that match TRBD2. Per the germline V gene, CDR1 is MNHGY and CDR2 is SAAAGT. The CDR3 sequence is 16 residues long. J gave up 5 bases and V 4 bases, and 5 bases lay outside the gene matches. The CDR3 nucleotides are TGTGCCAGCAGTTCCGGGACTAGCGGGGGGGGAGACGAGCAGTACTTC. Translating gives CASSSGTSGGGDEQYF.

The chain carries TRBV19 and TRBJ1-5, with D unclear. The V gene's germline CDR1 is LNHDA and CDR2 SQIVND (reference sequence). V was clipped by 5 bases and J by 6 bases, with 20 bases between them. The CDR3 consists of 16 residues. The CDR3 DNA reads as TGTGCCAGTAGTGCCTTAACATCACCAAGCGGTCAGCCCCAGCATTTT. Protein: CASSALTSPSGQPQHF.

The V call is TRBV23-1, the J call TRBJ2-5; possible D gene TRBD1, 5 bases. TRBV23-1 is an open reading frame, and its role is uncertain. The V end was cut by 6 bases, the J end by 5 bases, with 13 bases between. CDR3 length equals 13 residues. The CDR3 spells CASSLWGTETQYF. In DNA, the CDR3 is TGCGCCAGCAGCTTGTGGGGCACGGAGACCCAGTACTTC.

In its sample, this clone was seen a few times. This chain connects TRBV4-1 to TRBJ2-1; D may be TRBD1 (6 bases). Germline V gene lookup returns CDR1 MGHRA and CDR2 YSYEKL. The V gene lost 3 bases and the J gene lost 8 bases, with 26 bases spanning the gap. The CDR3 extends over 18 amino acids. The chain's CDR3 is CASSQGNTGTYGLDEQFF. DNA for the CDR3: TGCGCCAGCAGCCAGGGTAATACCGGGACATACGGCTTGGATGAGCAGTTCTTC.

The CDR3 bases are TGTGCCAGCAGCCAGCAGCAGACAGGGGGCCATGGCTACACCTTC. It yields the protein CASSQQQTGGHGYTF. The chain links TRBV7-5 to TRBJ1-2; no check of the table's D call, TRBD1, against the DNA was made. TRBV7-5 counts as a pseudogene. The CDR3 is made up of 15 amino acids.

This clone was seen more than once but under ten times. The CDR3 DNA reads TGTGCCAGCAGCTTAATGTTAGGGGGCCAAGAGACCCAGTACTTC. It encodes CASSLMLGGQETQYF. V and J are TRBV11-3 and TRBJ2-5; possibly TRBD1 for D (6 bases). V lost 2 bases, J lost 1 base, and 11 bases lay in between. The CDR3 has 15 residues. CDR1 and CDR2 (germline): SGHNT, YENEEA. The whole variable domain, filled in from reference TRBV11-3 and TRBJ2-5, reads EAGVVQSPRYKIIEKKQPVAFWCNPISGHNTLYWYLQNLGQGPELLIRYENEEAVDDSQLPKDRFSAERLKGVDSTLKIQPAELGDSAVYLCASSLMLGGQETQYFGPGTRLLVL.

In its sample, this clone ranks as medium-sized. In DNA, the CDR3 is TGTGCCAGCAGCGAGAGGCGGAGGGCCACCGGCACAGATACGCAGTATTTT. It codes for CASSERRRATGTDTQYF. The chain has TRBV9 and TRBJ2-3; TRBD2 might be the D (6 bases). The CDR3 loop spans 17 amino acids. Germline V gene lookup returns CDR1 SGDLS and CDR2 YYNGEE. The ends were cut back, 3 bases at V and 1 base at J, with 18 bases in the middle.

V is TRBV18 and J is TRBJ2-7, with 9 bases lining up with TRBD1. Germline CDR1 reads KGHSH; CDR2 reads LQKENI. The V and J ends lost 4 bases and 6 bases, in that order; junction bases with no gene match: 10. The CDR3 consists of 15 residues. DNA of the CDR3: TGTGCCAGCTCACTAGAGCCGGGACAGGGTGCCGAGCAGTACTTC. Protein sequence: CASSLEPGQGAEQYF.

V gene TRBV18 combines with J gene TRBJ1-2; D not certain. CDR3 length: 14 amino acids. V was trimmed by 0 bases and J by 8 bases, leaving 13 bases between them. The germline V gene has CDR1 KGHSH and CDR2 LQKENI. Written as DNA, the CDR3 is TGTGCCAGCTCACCACCAACCCAGGCTTTGGGCTACACCTTC. This sequence encodes CASSPPTQALGYTF.

This clone has only a few counts. V and J are TRBV11-3 and TRBJ2-7, with 8 bases matching TRBD2. The germline CDR1 and CDR2 sequences are SGHNT and YENEEA. V dropped 5 bases and J dropped 2; count of bases not matched to a gene: 8. This CDR3 spans 15 amino acids. CDR3 nucleotides: TGTGCCAGCAGCCCACCGGGGGGGGATACCTACGAGCAGTACTTC. This translates into CASSPPGGDTYEQYF.